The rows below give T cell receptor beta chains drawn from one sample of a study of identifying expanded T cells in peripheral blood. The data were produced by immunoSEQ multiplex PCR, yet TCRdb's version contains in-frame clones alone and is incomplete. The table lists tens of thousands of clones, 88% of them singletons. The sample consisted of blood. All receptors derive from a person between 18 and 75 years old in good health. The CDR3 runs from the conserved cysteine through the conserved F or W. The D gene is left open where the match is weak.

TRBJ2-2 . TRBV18 CASSQRSTGELFF
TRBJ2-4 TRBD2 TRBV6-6 CASSLSGVAKNIQYF
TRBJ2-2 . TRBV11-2 CASSPGGAGELFF
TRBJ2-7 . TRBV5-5 CASGPSGATYEQYF
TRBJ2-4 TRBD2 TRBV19 CASSREGNIQYF
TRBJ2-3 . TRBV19 CASSPGGDTQYF
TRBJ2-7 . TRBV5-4 CASSLYWGGAISYEQYF
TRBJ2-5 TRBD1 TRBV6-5 CASSYSGGRETQYF
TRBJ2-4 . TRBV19 CASSLGDQANIQYF
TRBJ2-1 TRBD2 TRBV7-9 CASSLRGDYNEQFF
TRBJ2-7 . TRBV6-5 CASSRDNAYEQYF
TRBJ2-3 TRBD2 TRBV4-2 CASSLRTSGDTQYF
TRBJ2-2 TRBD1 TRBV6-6 CASSTTGISAGELFF
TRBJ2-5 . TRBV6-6 CASSYSDKETQYF
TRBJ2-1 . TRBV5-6 CASSSYRSSYNEQFF
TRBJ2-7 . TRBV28 CASSDYEQYF
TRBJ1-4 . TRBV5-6 CASWHPSRGEKLFF
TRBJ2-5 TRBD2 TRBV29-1 CSAMTSGLIETQYF
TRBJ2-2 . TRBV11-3 CASSAGGGELFF
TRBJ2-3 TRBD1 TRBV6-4 CASSDTPGQTDTQYF
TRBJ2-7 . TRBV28 CASSGQTGYSYEQYF
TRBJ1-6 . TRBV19 CASRSGDPHSPLHF
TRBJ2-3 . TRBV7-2 CASSRPGEGTDTQYF
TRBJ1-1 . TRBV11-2 CASSYERGTEAFF
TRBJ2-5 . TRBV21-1 CASSKSSGRGGLETQYF
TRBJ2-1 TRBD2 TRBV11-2 CASSTWGREEQFF
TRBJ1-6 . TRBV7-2 CASSPQGPPNSPLHF
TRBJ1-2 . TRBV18 CASSPQGNYGYTF
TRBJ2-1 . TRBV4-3 CASSQSRGTPSHNEQFF
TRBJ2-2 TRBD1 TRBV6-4 CASSDVGGTSGELFF
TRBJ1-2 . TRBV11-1 CASSPREGYGYTF
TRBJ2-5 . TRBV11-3 CASSLAGLQETQYF
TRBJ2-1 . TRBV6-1 CASSPGGAEHNEQFF
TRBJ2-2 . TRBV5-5 CASAREQGGELFF
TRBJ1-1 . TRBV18 CASSPQGQNTEAFF
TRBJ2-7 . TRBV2 CASSEEGGQGYEQYF
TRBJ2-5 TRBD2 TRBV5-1 CASSLDPGRGTQYF
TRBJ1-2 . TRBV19 CASSIKVAAGYTF
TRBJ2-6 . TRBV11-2 CASREAGRSGANVLTF
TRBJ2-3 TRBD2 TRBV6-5 CAVGSSGGADTQYF
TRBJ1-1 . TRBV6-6 CASSYNGGSTEAFF
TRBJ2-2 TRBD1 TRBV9 CASSATGGAPGELFF
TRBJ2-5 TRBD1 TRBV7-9 CASSPDRGQETQYF
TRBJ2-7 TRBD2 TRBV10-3 CAISESAGTSGYGGGYEQYF
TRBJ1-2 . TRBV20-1 CSVQGNYGYTF
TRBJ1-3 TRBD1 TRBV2 CASREDRDGNTIYF